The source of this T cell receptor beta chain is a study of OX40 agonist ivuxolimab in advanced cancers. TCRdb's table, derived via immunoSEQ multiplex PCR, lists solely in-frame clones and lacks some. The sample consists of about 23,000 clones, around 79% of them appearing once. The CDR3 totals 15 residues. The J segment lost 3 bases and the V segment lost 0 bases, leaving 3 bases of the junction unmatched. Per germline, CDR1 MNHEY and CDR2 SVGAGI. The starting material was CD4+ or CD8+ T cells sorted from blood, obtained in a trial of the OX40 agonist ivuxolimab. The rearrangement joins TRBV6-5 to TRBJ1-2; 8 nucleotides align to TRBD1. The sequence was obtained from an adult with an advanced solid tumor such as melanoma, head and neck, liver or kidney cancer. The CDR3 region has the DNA TGTGCCAGCAGTTACTCGGACAGGGCCTACTATGGCTACACCTTC. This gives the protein CASSYSDRAYYGYTF.